The 12 T cell receptor beta chains below all came from one sample that was sequenced in a study of molecular identifiers for immune sequencing clone quantification. TCRdb independently ran MiXCR on the PCR reads; one entry per CDR3 protein. The sample contains 600,000 to 650,000 distinct CDR3 sequences, about 20% of which appear only once. Material: naive CD8+ T cells from blood, with Jurkat cell RNA spiked in. Subset indicated: FACS-sorted CD8+CD4-CCR7+CD45RA+ naive T cells. These TCRs come from a human donor in good health. Some libraries in this study had Jurkat cell RNA spiked in.

The chain is built from TRBV5-4 and TRBJ2-2; tentative D call: TRBD2 (5 bases). From germline, CDR1 is SGHNT and CDR2 YYREEE (reference sequence). There are 13 residues in the CDR3. Trimming took 6 bases from V and 6 from J, leaving 12 bases between them. This CDR3 is CASTPPDSGELFF. CDR3 bases: TGTGCCAGCACCCCCCCGGACTCCGGGGAGCTGTTTTTT.

The sample holds a few counts of this clonotype. This chain uses TRBV6-1 with TRBJ2-5, with D perhaps assigned TRBD1 or TRBD2 (5 bases each). Trimming took off 3 bases at V and 0 bases at J, with 11 bases between the two ends. Germline assignment: CDR1 MNHNS and CDR2 SASEGT. The CDR3 runs 15 residues. The CDR3 DNA is TGTGCCAGCAGTGACTGGACGGGACACCAAGAGACCCAGTACTTC. This codes for CASSDWTGHQETQYF.

This clonotype came up many times. This chain's CDR3 is CASSLLGEQYF. In DNA form, the CDR3 reads TGTGCCAGCAGTCTCCTTGGGGAGCAGTACTTC. The genes are TRBV14 and TRBJ2-7; D not resolved. CDR1 SGHDN and CDR2 FVKESK come from the germline V gene. V gave up 6 bases and J gave up 7 bases, with 10 bases separating them. This CDR3 has 11 amino acids.

This clonotype has ten or more counts. CDR3 in DNA: TGCAGTGCTAGAGATGCTCACAGGGGATTCTCCTACGAGCAGTACTTC. It translates to CSARDAHRGFSYEQYF. The chain carries TRBV20-1 and TRBJ2-7; 7 bases are shared with TRBD1. Germline V gives CDR1 DFQATT, CDR2 SNEGSKA (reference sequence). The CDR3 sequence is 16 residues long. J lost 0 bases, V lost 0 bases, and 8 bases had no gene match.

V gene TRBV7-9 combines with J gene TRBJ2-1, with D unclear. CDR1 and CDR2 (germline): SEHNR, FQNEAQ (reference sequence). The CDR3 sequence is 16 residues long. Trimming removed 5 bases at V and 0 bases at J, with 14 bases between. CDR3 sequence (DNA): TGTGCCAGCAGCCCTAGGTCGACGGTCTCCTACAATGAGCAGTTCTTC. As protein: CASSPRSTVSYNEQFF.

This clonotype was counted many times. The rearrangement joins TRBV27 to TRBJ2-7; D is unresolved. CDR1 and CDR2 (germline): MNHEY, SMNVEV (reference sequence). V lost 5 bases to trimming and J lost 0 bases, with 11 bases between them. This CDR3 comprises 14 residues. The CDR3, as DNA: TGTGCCAGCAGTCTAGGCGGAACCTCCTACGAGCAGTACTTC. This translates into CASSLGGTSYEQYF.

This clonotype was picked up many times. This chain uses TRBV5-6 with TRBJ2-2, with D maybe TRBD2 (5 bases). Looked up from germline, CDR1 is SGHDT and CDR2 is YYEEEE. The CDR3 is 15 amino acids. Trimming cost V 1 base and J 1 base, with 8 bases left between them. CDR3 residues: CASSLIEGNTGELFF. The DNA of the CDR3 is TGTGCCAGCAGCTTGATAGAGGGGAACACCGGGGAGCTGTTTTTT.

J is TRBJ2-7 and V is TRBV11-2; TRBD1 might be the D (6 bases). From germline, CDR1 is SGHAT and CDR2 FQNNGV. The CDR3 contains 14 residues. V was clipped by 3 bases and J by 5 bases, with 14 bases between them. The chain's CDR3 is CASSLILGANEQYF. The CDR3 region has the DNA TGTGCCAGCAGCTTGATCCTGGGGGCGAACGAGCAGTACTTC.

The chain employs TRBV27 and TRBJ1-2; D unclear. V lost 6 bases, J lost 4 bases, and 12 bases lay in between. The V gene's germline CDR1 is MNHEY and CDR2 SMNVEV (reference sequence). The length of the CDR3 is 13 residues. This CDR3 reads CASRPPGGYGYTF. The CDR3 DNA follows: TGTGCCAGCAGGCCGCCGGGCGGCTATGGCTACACCTTC.

This clonotype was detected many times. The chain combines TRBV14 with TRBJ2-5; a weak D match, TRBD1 (5 bases). Germline values: CDR1 SGHDN, CDR2 FVKESK. V lost 0 bases and J lost 2, with 19 bases in between. The CDR3 runs 18 residues. This CDR3 reads CASSQDLAKGLRQETQYF. CDR3 nucleotides: TGTGCCAGCAGCCAAGATCTGGCAAAGGGGCTCCGGCAAGAGACCCAGTACTTC.

This chain uses TRBV29-1 with TRBJ2-1; D could derive from TRBD1 or TRBD2 (5 bases each). CDR3 length: 14 amino acids. Germline V gene data show CDR1 as SQVTM and CDR2 as ANQGSEA. V was cut by 4 bases and J by 5 bases, with 15 bases left in between. CDR3 sequence (DNA): TGCAGCGTTGGAGATCACGAGGGGAACAATGAGCAGTTCTTC. It specifies CSVGDHEGNNEQFF.

This clonotype occurred a few times. V gene TRBV21-1 combines with J gene TRBJ1-2; TRBD1 is the table's D call and was not checked against the DNA. TRBV21-1 is a documented pseudogene. The CDR3 runs 14 residues. As DNA, the CDR3 is TGTGCCAGCAACCGGGACAGGGTTGACTATGGCTACACCTTC. Translation: CASNRDRVDYGYTF.